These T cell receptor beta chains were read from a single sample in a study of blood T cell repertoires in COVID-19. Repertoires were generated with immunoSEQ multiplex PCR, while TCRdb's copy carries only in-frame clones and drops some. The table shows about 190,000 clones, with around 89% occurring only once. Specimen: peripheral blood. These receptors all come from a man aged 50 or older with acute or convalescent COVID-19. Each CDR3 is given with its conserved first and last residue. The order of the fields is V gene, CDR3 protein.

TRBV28	CASSSRRDRVGNNSPLHF
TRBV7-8	CASSLGQGNQPQHF
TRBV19	CASSLTGINYGYTF
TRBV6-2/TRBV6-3	CASSYSSQGLKKNQPQHF
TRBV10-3	CAISDPGLGQETQYF
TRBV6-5	CASSYGGLGGDTQYF
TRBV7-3	CASSLQGVGTEAFF
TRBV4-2	CASSAATSEIEEQYF
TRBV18	CASSPRLTQGGNNEQFF
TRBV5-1	CASSLVGAGANVLTF
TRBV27	CASSLTSYTGELFF